This T cell receptor (beta chain) appears in the sequencing data of a study of regulatory T cells in long-lasting Graves disease. The study's findings and limits: The study examined only peripheral blood, not thyroid tissue.

The time point was: newly diagnosed GD, antithyroid drugs for less than 3 months. Making the TCR library involved RNA that had been extracted from PBMCs. This clonotype was seen ten or more times. What it binds is not known. Building of the TCR beta libraries involved iRepertoire HTBI primers and Arm-PCR of CDR3 regions. From the multiplex PCR reads, TCRdb called clonotypes with MiXCR, one entry per CDR3 protein. Among 500,000 or so distinct CDR3 sequences listed, 13% to 15% were seen once. The CDR3 extends over 16 amino acids. Germline CDR1 is MDHEN and CDR2 is SYDVKM. The V end was cut by 5 bases, the J end by 10 bases, with 23 bases between. In addition, the sample was reused for a study of T cells in Graves' hyperthyroidism and ophthalmopathy.

The sequence derives from a woman aged 45-65 years with Graves disease. Specimen: peripheral blood mononuclear cells (PBMCs), collected at new diagnosis, from a patient treated with antithyroid drugs. V usage is TRBV28 and J usage is TRBJ1-4; D ambiguous. The CDR3 DNA sequence: TGTGCCAGCAGTCCATCCCCCTTCGGAGGGAGGACAAAACTGTTTTTT. Its translation: CASSPSPFGGRTKLFF.